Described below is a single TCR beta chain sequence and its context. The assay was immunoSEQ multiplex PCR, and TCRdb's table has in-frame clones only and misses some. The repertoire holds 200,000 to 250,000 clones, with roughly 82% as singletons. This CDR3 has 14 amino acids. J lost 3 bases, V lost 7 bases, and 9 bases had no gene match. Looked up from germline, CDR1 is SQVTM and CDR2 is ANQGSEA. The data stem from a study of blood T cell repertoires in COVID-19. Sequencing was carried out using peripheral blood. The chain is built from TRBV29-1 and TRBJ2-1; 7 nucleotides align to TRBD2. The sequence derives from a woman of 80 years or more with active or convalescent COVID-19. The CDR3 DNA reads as TGCAGCGCCCACGCGCTAGCGGACTACAATGAGCAGTTCTTC. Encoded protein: CSAHALADYNEQFF.